This entry lists 23 T cell receptor beta chains sequenced from one sample in a study of post-analysis software for immune sequencing data (dated by TCRdb to 2015 to 2017). Library construction relied on PCR. The sequencer was an Illumina HiSeq 2500. Unique molecular identifiers were incorporated into TCR beta cDNA libraries to reduce PCR and sequencing biases. The raw public data were reprocessed by TCRdb itself: fastp quality trimming at Q25, MiXCR clonotype calling, in-frame beta chains only. Identical CDR3 protein sequences are pooled into one entry, listed with their most common genes and DNA. In all, the sample holds roughly 540,000 distinct CDR3 sequences, and 30% to 40% of those were seen once. Less than 6% of the sample comes from the top ten. The paper's findings and limits, for the study overall: Significantly higher frequencies in patients than in controls were found for a few TRBV segments, including TRBV5-6, TRBV5-1 and TRBV20-1.

The antigens these receptors bind are not known. The sample was blood. The source is a girl aged 2-17 years with multiple sclerosis.

This clonotype was recorded a few times. The chain is built from TRBV15 and TRBJ2-1; D remains unclear. The germline CDR1 and CDR2 sequences are LNHNV and YYDKDF (reference sequence). V dropped 0 bases and J dropped 4 bases, with 10 bases sitting between them. CDR3 size: 15 residues. The CDR3 protein is CATSRDNSEYNEQFF. Here the CDR3 DNA reads TGTGCCACCAGCAGAGATAACTCAGAGTACAATGAGCAGTTCTTC. Drawing the rest from reference TRBV15 and TRBJ2-1, the complete variable domain is DAMVIQNPRYQVTQFGKPVTLSCSQTLNHNVMYWYQQKSSQAPKLLFHYYDKDFNNEADTPDNFQSRRPNTSFCFLDIRSPGLGDTAMYLCATSRDNSEYNEQFFGPGTRLTVL.

This clonotype was detected only a few times. The chain uses TRBV12-3 or TRBV12-4 and TRBJ2-1; 13 bases align to TRBD2. This CDR3 has 16 residues. J gave up 11 bases and V 3 bases, and 10 bases lay outside the gene matches. CDR3 bases: TGTGCCAGCAGTTTTTCCACCGGGACTAGCGGGATCCAGCAGTTCTTC. As protein: CASSFSTGTSGIQQFF.

The DNA for the CDR3 is TGTGCCAGCAGTGCACTTCCTCAGGGGGCCCGGACTGAAGCTTTCTTT. Amino acids: CASSALPQGARTEAFF. The chain employs TRBV6-1 and TRBJ1-1, with 8 bases aligning to TRBD1. The CDR3 has 16 residues. Trimming cost V 4 bases and J 5 bases; bases outside gene matches: 12. Per the germline V gene, CDR1 is MNHNS and CDR2 is SASEGT.

The chain is built from TRBV5-6 and TRBJ2-6, with TRBD1 as a possible D gene (6 bases). The CDR3 is 16 residues long. CDR1 is SGHDT and CDR2 is YYEEEE in the germline V gene. V was cut by 4 bases and J by 0 bases, with 11 bases left in between. CDR3 nucleotides: TGTGCCAGCAGCCCTATAGGGGGCTCTGGGGCCAACGTCCTGACTTTC. Translation gives CASSPIGGSGANVLTF.

This clonotype showed up just a few times. The V call is TRBV7-2, the J call TRBJ1-4; D unclear. The V gene lost 1 base and the J gene lost 5 bases, with 8 bases spanning the gap. Germline V gene data show CDR1 as SGHTA and CDR2 as FQGNSA. The CDR3 loop spans 14 amino acids. The CDR3 loop is CASSLVRANEKLFF. The CDR3 nucleotides are TGTGCCAGCAGCTTAGTACGGGCGAATGAAAAACTGTTTTTT.

The chain carries TRBV2 and TRBJ1-1; TRBD1 matches 7 bases. CDR1 SNHLY and CDR2 FYNNEI come from the germline V gene. Trimming took 8 bases from V and 4 from J; bases not matched to a gene: 7. The CDR3 runs to 13 residues. The CDR3 nucleotides read TGTGCCAGCTCAGGGGGTTTGGTCACTGAAGCTTTCTTT. This gives the protein CASSGGLVTEAFF. Full variable domain (remainder filled in from reference TRBV2 and TRBJ1-1): EPEVTQTPSHQVTQMGQEVILRCVPISNHLYFYWYRQILGQKVEFLVSFYNNEISEKSEIFDDQFSVERPDGSNFTLKIRSTKLEDSAMYFCASSGGLVTEAFFGQGTRLTVV.

This clonotype turned up a few times. The chain joins TRBV5-1 to TRBJ2-5; the D gene is possibly TRBD2 (5 bases). CDR1 SGHRS and CDR2 YFSETQ come from the germline V gene. V gave up 1 base and J gave up 2 bases, with 9 bases separating them. The CDR3 is made up of 14 amino acids. The CDR3 spells CASSLYEGQETQYF. The CDR3 DNA follows: TGCGCCAGCAGCTTGTACGAGGGACAAGAGACCCAGTACTTC.

The chain joins TRBV3-1 to TRBJ1-1; maybe TRBD1 (6 bases). The germline V and J ends were trimmed by 1 base and 4 bases, with 10 bases remaining between them. The CDR3 is 14 amino acids. Germline lookup yields CDR1 LGHDT and CDR2 YNNKEL (reference sequence). The CDR3 region is CASSQAGGGTEAFF. CDR3 in DNA: TGTGCCAGCAGCCAAGCGGGGGGCGGCACTGAAGCTTTCTTT.

This clonotype has just a few counts. J is TRBJ1-1 and V is TRBV27; D call uncertain. Trimming shortened V by 5 bases and J by 2 bases, and 9 bases separated the two germline ends. CDR1 MNHEY and CDR2 SMNVEV come from the germline V gene (reference sequence). CDR3 length: 13 amino acids. Here the CDR3 reads CASSISRNTEAFF. The CDR3 DNA is TGTGCCAGCAGTATCAGTCGAAACACTGAAGCTTTCTTT.

The V call is TRBV7-2, the J call TRBJ2-3, with unresolved D. Germline V gene sequence: CDR1 SGHTA, CDR2 FQGNSA. The V and J ends lost 3 bases and 5 bases respectively, with 9 bases between them. The CDR3 extends over 13 amino acids. CDR3 nucleotide sequence: TGTGCCAGCAGCTTTAGACCCCAAGATACGCAGTATTTT. Amino acids: CASSFRPQDTQYF.

The chain is built from TRBV13 and TRBJ1-2; D is ambiguous. The germline V and J ends were trimmed by 5 bases and 7 bases, with 11 bases remaining between them. The germline gives CDR1 PRHDT, CDR2 FYEKMQ (reference sequence). The CDR3 is 12 residues long. The CDR3: CASSTKGFGYTF. CDR3 in DNA: TGTGCCAGCAGCACGAAGGGTTTTGGCTACACCTTC.

The J gene is TRBJ1-6, the V gene TRBV6-6; D is uncertain. V lost 2 bases, J lost 6 bases, and 8 bases lay in between. The CDR3 spans 14 residues. Germline-derived CDR1 and CDR2 are MNHNY and SVGAGI (reference sequence). In DNA form, the CDR3 reads TGTGCCAGCAGTTACGACGCCAGTAATTCACCCCTCCACTTT. It translates to CASSYDASNSPLHF.

The V gene is TRBV29-1, the J gene TRBJ1-1, with a weak D call TRBD1 (5 bases). Germline V CDR1 and CDR2: SQVTM, ANQGSEA. This CDR3 has 12 residues. V dropped 6 bases and J dropped 8 bases, with 16 bases sitting between them. The CDR3 spells CSVLGVGTEAFF. The CDR3 DNA sequence: TGCAGCGTCCTTGGGGTCGGGACGGAAGCTTTCTTT.

The rearrangement joins TRBV16 to TRBJ1-2; 8 positions match TRBD1. Trimming at V came to 7 bases and at J to 0 bases, leaving 4 bases not matched to a gene. Germline assignment: CDR1 KGHSY and CDR2 FQNENV. The CDR3 runs to 14 residues. The CDR3 reads CASTPDRANYGYTF. In DNA, the CDR3 is TGTGCCAGCACTCCGGACAGGGCTAACTATGGCTACACCTTC.

This clonotype was seen a few times. The chain couples TRBV5-1 to TRBJ2-3; D is possibly TRBD2 (5 bases). Germline V CDR1 and CDR2: SGHRS, YFSETQ. Trimming removed 1 base from V and 4 bases from J, with 16 bases in between. This CDR3 spans 16 amino acids. CDR3 loop: CASSLFARGGSDTQYF. CDR3 nucleotide sequence: TGCGCCAGCAGCTTGTTCGCCAGAGGCGGGTCAGATACGCAGTATTTT.

The chain carries TRBV28 and TRBJ2-1; tentatively, D is TRBD1 or TRBD2 (6 bases each). The V gene's germline CDR1 is MDHEN and CDR2 SYDVKM. V gave up 6 bases and J gave up 12 bases, with 27 bases separating them. The CDR3 spans 16 residues. This CDR3 is CASRGAAGLKQEGQFF. The DNA for the CDR3 is TGTGCCAGCAGGGGGGCGGCAGGGTTAAAGCAGGAGGGGCAGTTCTTC.

In this sample, this clonotype turned up a few times. The chain employs TRBV9 and TRBJ2-7; tentatively, D is TRBD1 (6 bases). Trimming pared 0 bases from V and 0 bases from J, leaving 10 bases between. Germline CDR1 is SGDLS and CDR2 is YYNGEE. The CDR3 totals 15 residues. CDR3 loop: CASSVAGDGSYEQYF. The CDR3 DNA is TGTGCCAGCAGCGTAGCAGGGGACGGCTCCTACGAGCAGTACTTC.

V gene TRBV24-1 combines with J gene TRBJ2-3, with 11 bases aligning to TRBD2. Germline loops: CDR1 KGHDR, CDR2 SFDVKD. The CDR3 length is 16 residues. V gave up 4 bases and J gave up 6 bases; unmatched junction bases: 8. CDR3 bases: TGTGCCACCAGTGACTCGACTAGCGGGGCGGTGGATACGCAGTATTTT. As protein: CATSDSTSGAVDTQYF.

This chain joins TRBV7-4 and TRBJ2-1; weak D call: TRBD2 (6 bases). The CDR3 length is 14 residues. Germline CDR1 and CDR2: SGHVT and SQSDAQ. The CDR3 spells CKEESGPPRNEQFF. The CDR3 coding sequence is TGTAAAGAGGAGAGCGGGCCCCCGAGGAATGAGCAGTTCTTC. The full variable domain, completed using reference TRBV7-4 and TRBJ2-1, is GAGVSQSPRYKVAKRGRDVALRCDSISGHVTLYWYRQTLGQGSEVLTYSQSDAQRDKSGRPSGRFSAERPERSVSTLKIQRTEQGDSAVYLCKEESGPPRNEQFFGPGTRLTVL.

Points on this clonotype: It may be a read error: a sequence one base away is much more abundant. This rearrangement joins TRBV24-1 to TRBJ2-3; D is uncertain. CDR1 and CDR2 from the germline V gene are KGHDR and SFDVKD. The V end lost 5 bases, the J end lost 2 bases, and 10 bases lay between the germline ends. The CDR3 runs 14 residues. The CDR3 spells CATSGPELTDTQYF. The CDR3 DNA is TGTGCCACCAGTGGTCCAGAACTCACAGATACGCAGTATTTT.

The chain carries TRBV14 and TRBJ2-3; a weak D match, TRBD2 (5 bases). Germline lookup yields CDR1 SGHDN and CDR2 FVKESK. V was clipped by 0 bases and J by 8 bases, with 12 bases between them. This CDR3 region has 14 residues. The DNA for the CDR3 is TGTGCCAGCAGCCAAGAATGGAGGTCGGGTACGCAGTATTTT. Protein sequence: CASSQEWRSGTQYF.

This clonotype was counted only a few times. This chain uses TRBV7-8 with TRBJ1-2, with a weak D call TRBD1 (5 bases). V was trimmed by 1 base and J by 8 bases, leaving 11 bases between them. The CDR3 contains 13 residues. Germline V gene lookup returns CDR1 SGHVS and CDR2 FQNEAQ. The CDR3, as DNA: TGTGCCAGCAGCTTAGGGGGCGCCGAGGGCTACACCTTC. It codes for CASSLGGAEGYTF.

The chain couples TRBV4-2 to TRBJ2-1; 15 positions match TRBD2. From germline, CDR1 is LGHNA and CDR2 YNFKEQ. CDR3 size: 14 residues. After removal of 4 bases from V and 10 bases from J, the junction contained 2 bases not matched to a gene. The CDR3 loop is CASSRTSGGAEQFF. The CDR3 region has the DNA TGTGCCAGCAGCCGGACTAGCGGGGGGGCCGAGCAGTTCTTC.